A single sample gave rise to the 20 T cell receptor beta chains below, sequenced in a study of blood T cell repertoires in COVID-19. The protocol was immunoSEQ multiplex PCR, while the TCRdb copy is restricted to in-frame clones and leaves out a portion. The table records 250,000 or so clones, about four fifths of them present only once. Sequencing input: peripheral blood. The receptors come from a man older than 75 with acute or convalescent COVID-19.

The chain recombines TRBV27 with TRBJ2-3; D is possibly TRBD1 (6 bases). Germline CDR1 reads MNHEY; CDR2 reads SMNVEV (reference sequence). The CDR3 has 11 residues. V lost 9 bases and J lost 7, with 11 bases in between. The CDR3 DNA is TGTGCCAGTTCAGGGGCATATACGCAGTATTTT. Translated: CASSGAYTQYF.

The chain employs TRBV18 and TRBJ1-5; possible D gene TRBD1, 5 bases. V was trimmed by 1 base and J by 4 bases, leaving 14 bases between them. Per the germline V gene, CDR1 is KGHSH and CDR2 is LQKENI. The CDR3 has 16 residues. CDR3 protein: CASSPLALGLNQPQHF. The CDR3 DNA reads TGTGCCAGCTCACCACTTGCCCTGGGACTGAATCAGCCCCAGCATTTT. Full variable domain (outside the CDR3, taken from reference TRBV18 and TRBJ1-5): NAGVMQNPRHLVRRRGQEARLRCSPMKGHSHVYWYRQLPEEGLKFMVYLQKENIIDESGMPKERFSAEFPKEGPSILRIQQVVRGDSAAYFCASSPLALGLNQPQHFGDGTRLSIL.

This clone turned up a few times. This chain links TRBV2 with TRBJ2-7; D perhaps matches TRBD2 (5 bases). CDR3 length: 14 residues. Trimming took 11 bases from V and 0 from J, leaving 17 bases between them. Germline V gene data show CDR1 as SNHLY and CDR2 as FYNNEI. The CDR3 spells CAGMAGRTSYEQYF. CDR3 nucleotides: TGTGCCGGTATGGCGGGCCGTACCTCCTACGAGCAGTACTTC. Variable domain in full (rest from reference TRBV2 and TRBJ2-7): EPEVTQTPSHQVTQMGQEVILRCVPISNHLYFYWYRQILGQKVEFLVSFYNNEISEKSEIFDDQFSVERPDGSNFTLKIRSTKLEDSAMYFCAGMAGRTSYEQYFGPGTRLTVT.

The chain uses TRBV7-9 and TRBJ2-7; D gene uncertain. Germline V CDR1 and CDR2: SEHNR, FQNEAQ (reference sequence). V lost 1 base and J lost 1, with 8 bases in between. This CDR3 spans 14 amino acids. CDR3 residues: CASSLVASSYEQYF. CDR3 sequence (DNA): TGTGCCAGCAGCTTAGTGGCTAGTTCCTACGAGCAGTACTTC.

The chain couples TRBV19 to TRBJ2-1; 9 positions match TRBD1. J gave up 13 bases and V 6 bases, and 7 bases lay outside the gene matches. In germline, CDR1 is LNHDA, CDR2 SQIVND (reference sequence). CDR3 length equals 12 residues. For the CDR3, the DNA is TGTGCCAGTAGCGAGGGGGACAGGGCCCAGTTCTTC. Amino acids: CASSEGDRAQFF.

The chain recombines TRBV6-6 with TRBJ1-1; no firm D call. Germline-derived CDR1 and CDR2 are MNHNY and SVGAGI (reference sequence). With 7 bases removed from V and 1 base from J, the gap between germline ends came to 7 bases. There are 12 residues in the CDR3. The CDR3 loop reads CASNRQNTEAFF. The CDR3, as DNA: TGTGCCAGCAACAGACAGAACACTGAAGCTTTCTTT.

The chain links TRBV5-1 to TRBJ2-7; 9 positions agree with TRBD1. Per the germline V gene, CDR1 is SGHRS and CDR2 is YFSETQ. V shed 4 bases and J 6 bases; nucleotides not matched to a gene: 8. The CDR3 is made up of 14 amino acids. CDR3 amino acids: CASSGGQGRGEQYF. CDR3 coding DNA: TGCGCCAGCAGCGGTGGACAGGGGCGTGGCGAGCAGTACTTC.

This chain connects TRBV7-9 to TRBJ2-7, with 8 bases aligning to TRBD1. The CDR3 is made up of 15 amino acids. Germline trimming cut 4 bases from V and 3 bases from J; bases unmatched to any gene: 8. Per germline, CDR1 SEHNR and CDR2 FQNEAQ (reference sequence). CDR3 nucleotide sequence: TGTGCCAGCAGCTACGGGGACAGGAAACTCTACGAGCAGTACTTC. Protein: CASSYGDRKLYEQYF.

The rearrangement links TRBV15 to TRBJ1-3; weak D call: TRBD1 (6 bases). V was clipped by 2 bases and J by 0 bases, with 11 bases between them. The CDR3 is made up of 16 amino acids. Germline lookup yields CDR1 LNHNV and CDR2 YYDKDF (reference sequence). CDR3 in amino acids: CATSRTGQSSGNTIYF. Here the CDR3 DNA reads TGTGCCACCAGCAGAACAGGACAGTCCTCTGGAAACACCATATATTTT.

The rearrangement uses TRBV2 and TRBJ2-3; 7 bases match TRBD2. Trimming cost V 1 base and J 0 bases; bases outside gene matches: 4. Germline V gene data show CDR1 as SNHLY and CDR2 as FYNNEI. This CDR3 contains 16 residues. CDR3 protein: CASSEEAGVSTDTQYF. The CDR3 nucleotides read TGTGCCAGCAGTGAAGAGGCGGGGGTGAGCACAGATACGCAGTATTTT.

V is TRBV13 and J is TRBJ1-5, with unresolved D. V was pared by 8 bases and J by 0 bases, with 11 bases between. From germline, CDR1 is PRHDT and CDR2 FYEKMQ (reference sequence). This CDR3 is 14 amino acids long. The CDR3 DNA follows: TGTGCCAGCGGCCGCGGAAATAGCAATCAGCCCCAGCATTTT. Protein product: CASGRGNSNQPQHF.

This chain joins TRBV18 and TRBJ2-7; D possibly corresponds to TRBD2 (5 bases). The CDR3 sequence is 14 residues long. Looked up from germline, CDR1 is KGHSH and CDR2 is LQKENI. V shed 1 base and J shed 3 bases, with 10 bases lying between them. DNA of the CDR3: TGTGCCAGCTCACCACTCGAGGGCAACTACGAGCAGTACTTC. This translates into CASSPLEGNYEQYF. The entire variable domain, with the rest obtained from reference TRBV18 and TRBJ2-7, is as follows: NAGVMQNPRHLVRRRGQEARLRCSPMKGHSHVYWYRQLPEEGLKFMVYLQKENIIDESGMPKERFSAEFPKEGPSILRIQQVVRGDSAAYFCASSPLEGNYEQYFGPGTRLTVT.

To note about this clone: This CDR3 is also generated by other DNA sequences in the sample. J is TRBJ2-7 and V is TRBV18; 7 positions agree with TRBD1. The CDR3 has 13 amino acids. The J segment lost 2 bases and the V segment lost 3 bases, leaving 1 base of the junction unmatched. Germline CDR1 is KGHSH and CDR2 is LQKENI. The CDR3 loop reads CASSPDRTYEQYF. Written as DNA, the CDR3 is TGTGCCAGCTCACCGGACAGGACCTACGAGCAGTACTTC.

The V and J genes are TRBV6-5 and TRBJ1-3, with D unclear. The CDR3 runs 16 residues. Deletions cut 0 bases from V and 2 bases from J, with 11 bases between. In germline, CDR1 is MNHEY, CDR2 SVGAGI. The CDR3 sequence: CASSYSTRSTGNTIYF. In nucleotides, the CDR3 is TGTGCCAGCAGTTACTCCACCCGGAGTACTGGAAACACCATATATTTT.

Only one count was recorded for this clone. The rearrangement joins TRBV19 to TRBJ1-2, with D unclear. Trimming removed 9 bases at V and 6 bases at J, with 14 bases between. This CDR3 has 12 amino acids. Germline CDR1 and CDR2: LNHDA and SQIVND (reference sequence). CDR3 loop: CASHEAWDGYTF. The CDR3 bases are TGTGCCAGCCATGAGGCCTGGGATGGCTACACCTTC.

The chain couples TRBV27 to TRBJ1-2; TRBD1 agrees at 9 bases. V was pared by 4 bases and J by 4 bases, with 10 bases of the junction left unmatched. The CDR3 runs 16 residues. In germline, CDR1 is MNHEY, CDR2 SMNVEV (reference sequence). The CDR3 here is CASSSRRDRARYGYTF. The CDR3 bases are TGTGCCAGCAGTTCCCGCCGGGACAGGGCGCGCTATGGCTACACCTTC.

Details on this clone: Compared with germline, one end of the junction differs, possibly owing to a read error. This sequence joins TRBV13 and TRBJ2-7, with 10 bases identical to TRBD2. This CDR3 is built from 15 residues. The germline V gene encodes CDR1 PRHDT and CDR2 FYEKMQ (reference sequence). The CDR3 DNA follows: TGTGCCAGCAGCTCGGAGCGGGAGGGCTCCCACGAGCAGTACTTC. Amino acids: CASSSEREGSHEQYF.

The rearrangement links TRBV18 to TRBJ2-5; no clear D. Trimming shortened V by 3 bases and J by 2 bases, and 4 bases separated the two germline ends. CDR3 size: 12 residues. Germline loops: CDR1 KGHSH, CDR2 LQKENI. As DNA, the CDR3 is TGTGCCAGCTCACCTTCTCAAGAGACCCAGTACTTC. Encoded protein: CASSPSQETQYF.

The genes are TRBV5-8 and TRBJ1-2, with D uncertain. The V gene lost 1 base and the J gene lost 8 bases, with 12 bases spanning the gap. Germline values: CDR1 SGHTS, CDR2 YDEGEE. CDR3 length: 13 residues. The CDR3 sequence is CASSLWVTGGYTF. The CDR3 DNA reads as TGTGCCAGCAGCTTGTGGGTCACGGGAGGCTACACCTTC.

The chain carries TRBV2 and TRBJ1-1; TRBD1 matches at 7 bases. Unmatched junction bases numbered 10, after V lost 6 bases and J lost 3 bases. Per germline, CDR1 SNHLY and CDR2 FYNNEI. The CDR3 loop spans 15 amino acids. The DNA of the CDR3 is TGTGCCAGCAGACCGGGACAGCTTTTTGACACTGAAGCTTTCTTT. It translates to CASRPGQLFDTEAFF.